The rows below give T cell receptor beta chains drawn from one sample of a study of human T cells and chemical hapten exposure. TCRdb re-called the RACE reads with MiXCR, one entry per CDR3 protein. The data hold 85,000 to 100,000 distinct CDR3 sequences, with roughly a quarter observed a single time. The material was whole blood, obtained in connection with sensitization to the hapten diphenylcyclopropenone (DPC). The source of these receptors is a man in his forties with alopecia areata. Some clones in this sample may be carry-over from other donors' samples. Each CDR3 is given with its conserved first and last residue. The D gene is left open where the match is weak. The size of a clone is reported for some rows only, either as once, few or many, or as a class for expanded clones.

d_call	clone_size	v_call	j_call	cdr3_aa	cdr3_nt
NA	NA	TRBV6-6	TRBJ2-5	CASRNEGAGETQYF	TGTGCCAGCAGGAACGAGGGGGCGGGGGAGACCCAGTACTTC
NA	NA	TRBV15	TRBJ1-4	CATSRAQRGNEKLFF	TGTGCCACCAGCAGAGCACAGCGTGGTAATGAAAAACTGTTTTTT
TRBD2	NA	TRBV9	TRBJ2-2	CASKRTSGRLGTGELFF	TGTGCCAGCAAACGGACTAGCGGGAGATTGGGGACCGGGGAGCTGTTTTTT
TRBD2	NA	TRBV28	TRBJ2-7	CASSFPAGGFGKQYF	TGTGCCAGCAGTTTTCCAGCGGGAGGGTTTGGCAAGCAGTACTTC
NA	NA	TRBV2	TRBJ2-1	CASVWAKGGNEQFF	TGTGCCAGCGTTTGGGCGAAGGGGGGGAATGAGCAGTTCTTC
NA	NA	TRBV6-5	TRBJ2-7	CASSYSSVKAYEQYF	TGTGCCAGCAGTTACTCATCAGTTAAAGCCTACGAGCAGTACTTC
NA	few	TRBV2	TRBJ2-3	CARDSSTEFGTDTQYF	TGTGCCAGGGACAGTTCAACCGAGTTCGGGACAGATACGCAGTATTTT
NA	NA	TRBV20-1	TRBJ1-5	CSAPGRREGQPQHF	TGCAGTGCCCCTGGGCGCAGGGAAGGTCAGCCCCAGCATTTT
TRBD2	NA	TRBV12-3/TRBV12-4	TRBJ2-3	CASRTLAGADTQYF	TGTGCCAGCAGAACATTAGCGGGTGCAGATACGCAGTATTTT
TRBD2	NA	TRBV12-3/TRBV12-4	TRBJ2-1	CASSLGLAGVWDNSYNEQFF	TGTGCCAGCAGTTTAGGACTAGCGGGAGTATGGGACAACTCCTACAATGAGCAGTTCTTC
NA	NA	TRBV20-1	TRBJ1-5	CSASQGTNQPQHF	TGCAGTGCTTCACAGGGTACGAATCAGCCCCAGCATTTT
TRBD2	NA	TRBV12-3/TRBV12-4	TRBJ2-1	CASIREGIHEQFF	TGTGCCAGCATCCGGGAGGGCATCCATGAGCAGTTCTTC
NA	many	TRBV12-3/TRBV12-4	TRBJ2-3	CASSTPRVDTQYF	TGTGCCAGCAGCACCCCCAGGGTAGATACGCAGTATTTT
NA	NA	TRBV27	TRBJ1-5	CASSPRGRTAILNNQPQHF	TGTGCCAGCAGCCCCCGGGGACGGACAGCAATTTTAAACAATCAGCCCCAGCATTTT
NA	NA	TRBV14	TRBJ2-7	CASSQSGSYEQYF	TGTGCCAGCAGCCAGTCTGGGTCCTACGAGCAGTACTTC
NA	many	TRBV24-1	TRBJ2-1	CATSDPDYNEQFF	TGTGCCACCAGTGACCCCGATTACAATGAGCAGTTCTTC
NA	NA	TRBV2	TRBJ1-4	CASSDYEKLFF	TGTGCCAGCAGTGATTATGAAAAACTGTTTTTT
TRBD1	NA	TRBV27	TRBJ1-2	CASRGTGGWGYGYTF	TGTGCCAGCAGGGGGACAGGGGGCTGGGGCTATGGCTACACCTTC
TRBD2	NA	TRBV10-3	TRBJ2-2	CAIRPGGDANTGELFF	TGTGCCATCAGACCTGGGGGGGACGCGAACACCGGGGAGCTGTTTTTT
NA	NA	TRBV12-3/TRBV12-4	TRBJ1-6	CASSQRAVGGSPLHF	TGTGCCAGCAGTCAACGGGCCGTAGGGGGTTCACCCCTCCACTTT
TRBD2	few	TRBV20-1	TRBJ2-7	CSARRYTSGDAYEQYF	TGCAGTGCTAGGCGTTATACTAGCGGGGATGCCTACGAGCAGTACTTC
TRBD2	few	TRBV11-2	TRBJ2-3	CASSFYGLASHLLSTDTQYF	TGTGCCAGCAGCTTCTACGGACTAGCGTCCCATCTTCTGAGCACAGATACGCAGTATTTT
NA	few	TRBV28	TRBJ2-7	CASTHGTYEQYF	TGTGCCAGCACCCACGGGACCTACGAGCAGTACTTC
NA	NA	TRBV27	TRBJ2-1	CASSLSQTGWIYNEQFF	TGTGCCAGCAGTTTATCGCAAACAGGATGGATCTACAATGAGCAGTTCTTC
TRBD1	few	TRBV7-9	TRBJ2-1	CASSHFRTGANEQFF	TGTGCCAGCAGCCATTTCCGGACAGGGGCCAATGAGCAGTTCTTC
TRBD1	NA	TRBV4-1	TRBJ1-4	CASSQDPGQVAKLFF	TGCGCCAGCAGCCAAGATCCGGGACAGGTGGCAAAACTGTTTTTT
NA	few	TRBV12-3/TRBV12-4	TRBJ1-6	CASSPGNSPLHF	TGTGCCAGCAGCCCCGGTAATTCACCCCTCCACTTT
TRBD1	NA	TRBV7-9	TRBJ2-3	CASSSRQGTFTDTQYF	TGTGCCAGCAGCTCTAGACAGGGGACTTTCACAGATACGCAGTATTTT
NA	NA	TRBV20-1	TRBJ2-7	CSATTALRDGYEQYF	TGCAGTGCTACCACCGCTTTGCGGGACGGCTACGAGCAGTACTTC
NA	NA	TRBV3-1	TRBJ1-3	CASRLDRFSGNTIYF	TGTGCCAGCAGGCTAGACAGGTTCTCTGGAAACACCATATATTTT
NA	NA	TRBV19	TRBJ2-1	CASSIWGHGEQFF	TGTGCCAGTAGTATATGGGGGCACGGTGAGCAGTTCTTC
NA	NA	TRBV4-1	TRBJ2-2	CASSHPGPGSGELFF	TGCGCCAGCAGCCATCCGGGACCGGGGTCCGGGGAGCTGTTTTTT
TRBD2	few	TRBV6-2/TRBV6-3	TRBJ2-4	CASRSGSEAKNIQYF	TGTGCCAGCAGAAGCGGGAGTGAGGCCAAAAACATTCAGTACTTC
TRBD1	NA	TRBV15	TRBJ2-7	CATSNRDRASYEQYF	TGTGCCACCAGTAACCGGGACAGGGCCTCCTACGAGCAGTACTTC
NA	few	TRBV20-1	TRBJ1-1	CSAPNVGRNTEAFF	TGCAGTGCCCCCAATGTAGGCCGGAACACTGAAGCTTTCTTT
NA	NA	TRBV7-6	TRBJ1-3	CASSSLGPLSSGNTIYF	TGTGCCAGCAGCTCGCTCGGGCCTCTTTCCTCTGGAAACACCATATATTTT
TRBD2	NA	TRBV7-2	TRBJ2-1	CASSLSPAGHNEQFF	TGTGCCAGCAGCTTAAGTCCAGCGGGACACAATGAGCAGTTCTTC
TRBD1	NA	TRBV11-2	TRBJ2-7	CASSLIGQGPYEQYF	TGTGCCAGCAGCTTAATAGGACAGGGACCCTACGAGCAGTACTTC
TRBD2	NA	TRBV6-5	TRBJ2-3	CASSYSGVAGDADTQYF	TGTGCCAGCAGTTACTCGGGGGTAGCGGGAGACGCAGATACGCAGTATTTT
NA	NA	TRBV28	TRBJ1-5	CASTPSRGVNSNQPQHF	TGTGCCAGCACCCCTTCTCGCGGGGTTAATAGCAATCAGCCCCAGCATTTT
TRBD1	few	TRBV2	TRBJ2-5	CASSRQGPQGETQYF	TGTGCCAGCAGTCGACAGGGGCCGCAAGGGGAGACCCAGTACTTC
NA	many	TRBV7-9	TRBJ2-3	CASSPTSTDTQYF	TGTGCCAGCAGCCCAACTAGCACAGATACGCAGTATTTT
NA	NA	TRBV5-5	TRBJ1-3	CASSLAMGSGNTIYF	TGTGCCAGCAGCTTGGCCATGGGTAGTGGAAACACCATATATTTT
TRBD2	NA	TRBV12-3/TRBV12-4	TRBJ2-3	CASTPSGSTDTQYF	TGTGCCAGCACCCCTAGCGGTTCCACAGATACGCAGTATTTT
NA	few	TRBV12-3/TRBV12-4	TRBJ2-6	CASSSRRFPGANVLTF	TGTGCCAGCAGTTCCCGACGTTTCCCTGGGGCCAACGTCCTGACTTTC
NA	NA	TRBV20-1	TRBJ1-3	CSARDIWGAVDTIYF	TGCAGTGCTAGAGATATTTGGGGAGCCGTGGACACCATATATTTT
NA	few	TRBV6-5	TRBJ2-7	CASSYDGYEQYF	TGTGCCAGCAGTTACGACGGGTACGAGCAGTACTTC
NA	few	TRBV5-1	TRBJ1-1	CASSTGYTEAFF	TGCGCCAGCAGCACAGGCTACACTGAAGCTTTCTTT
NA	NA	TRBV7-9	TRBJ2-3	CASSPAETDTQYF	TGTGCCAGCAGCCCCGCGGAGACAGATACGCAGTATTTT
NA	few	TRBV7-8	TRBJ2-7	CASGIGVYEQYF	TGTGCCAGCGGGATAGGCGTTTACGAGCAGTACTTC
NA	NA	TRBV27	TRBJ1-1	CASSYRQANTEAFF	TGTGCCAGCAGTTACCGACAGGCGAACACTGAAGCTTTCTTT
NA	few	TRBV20-1	TRBJ2-2	CSAETSPANTGELFF	TGCAGTGCTGAAACTAGCCCTGCGAACACCGGGGAGCTGTTTTTT
TRBD2	few	TRBV12-3/TRBV12-4	TRBJ2-3	CASRSGTSGGRTDTQYF	TGTGCCAGCAGATCCGGGACTAGCGGGGGCCGCACAGATACGCAGTATTTT
NA	few	TRBV20-1	TRBJ1-2	CSARRNEEVYGGYTF	TGCAGTGCTAGAAGAAACGAAGAAGTGTATGGCGGCTACACCTTC
NA	few	TRBV7-2	TRBJ2-7	CASSLVKYEQYF	TGTGCCAGCAGCTTAGTAAAGTACGAGCAGTACTTC
NA	NA	TRBV28	TRBJ1-1	CASSFGGRGAFF	TGTGCCAGCAGTTTTGGTGGGCGCGGAGCTTTCTTT
TRBD1	NA	TRBV27	TRBJ2-7	CASSSQGAYEQYF	TGTGCCAGCAGTTCACAGGGGGCCTACGAGCAGTACTTC
TRBD1	NA	TRBV7-6	TRBJ1-3	CASSARQGAQGNTIYF	TGTGCCAGCAGCGCTAGACAGGGGGCGCAAGGAAACACCATATATTTT
NA	NA	TRBV4-2	TRBJ2-6	CASSQDLTPGANVLTF	TGTGCCAGCAGCCAAGATCTGACCCCTGGGGCCAACGTCCTGACTTTC